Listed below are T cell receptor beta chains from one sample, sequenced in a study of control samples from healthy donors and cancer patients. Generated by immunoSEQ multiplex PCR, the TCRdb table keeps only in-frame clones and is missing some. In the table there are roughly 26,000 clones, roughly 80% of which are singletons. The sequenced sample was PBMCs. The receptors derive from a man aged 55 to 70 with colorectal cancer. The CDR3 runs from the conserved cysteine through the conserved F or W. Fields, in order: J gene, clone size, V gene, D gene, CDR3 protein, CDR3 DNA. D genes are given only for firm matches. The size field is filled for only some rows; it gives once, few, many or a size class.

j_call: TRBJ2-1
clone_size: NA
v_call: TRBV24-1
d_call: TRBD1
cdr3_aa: CATSPTGGARGEQFF
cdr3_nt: TGTGCCACCAGCCCCACAGGGGGCGCGAGGGGTGAGCAGTTCTTC

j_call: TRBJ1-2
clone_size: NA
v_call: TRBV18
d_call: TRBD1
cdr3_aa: CASSPPTGGGYGYTF
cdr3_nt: TGTGCCAGCTCACCCCCGACAGGGGGCGGGTATGGCTACACCTTC

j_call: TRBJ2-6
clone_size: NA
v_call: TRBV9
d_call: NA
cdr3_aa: CASSDRDGYKANVLTF
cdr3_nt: TGTGCCAGCAGCGACAGGGACGGGTATAAGGCCAACGTCCTGACTTTC

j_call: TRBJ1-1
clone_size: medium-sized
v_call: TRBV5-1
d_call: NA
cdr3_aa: CASSQSSSAAFF
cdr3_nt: TGCGCCAGCAGCCAAAGTTCAAGTGCGGCTTTCTTT

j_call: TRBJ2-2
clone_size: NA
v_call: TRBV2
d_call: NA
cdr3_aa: CASKSTTGNTGELFF
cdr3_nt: TGTGCCAGCAAAAGTACGACAGGGAACACCGGGGAGCTGTTTTTT

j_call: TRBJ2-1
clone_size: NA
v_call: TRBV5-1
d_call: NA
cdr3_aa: CASSLEGTNEQFF
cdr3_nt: TGCGCCAGCAGCTTGGAGGGAACCAATGAGCAGTTCTTC

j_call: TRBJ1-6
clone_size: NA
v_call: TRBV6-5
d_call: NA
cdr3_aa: CASSPRTGMNSPLHF
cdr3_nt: TGTGCCAGCAGTCCCCGAACAGGGATGAATTCACCCCTCCACTTT

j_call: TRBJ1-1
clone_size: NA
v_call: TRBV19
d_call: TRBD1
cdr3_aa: CASTIWTGQGSEAFF
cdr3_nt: TGTGCCAGTACCATCTGGACAGGCCAGGGGTCTGAAGCTTTCTTT

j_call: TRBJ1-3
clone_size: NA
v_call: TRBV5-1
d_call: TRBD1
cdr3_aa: CASSLGQGGSGNTIYF
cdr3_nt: TGCGCCAGCAGCTTGGGACAGGGAGGCTCTGGAAACACCATATATTTT

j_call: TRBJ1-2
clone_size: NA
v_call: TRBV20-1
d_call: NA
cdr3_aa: CSARGGYGYTF
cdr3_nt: TGCAGCGCTAGAGGAGGGTATGGCTACACCTTC

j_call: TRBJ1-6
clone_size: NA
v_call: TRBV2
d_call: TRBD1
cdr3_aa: CASSQGGAYNSPLHF
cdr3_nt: TGTGCCAGCAGTCAGGGGGGGGCCTATAATTCACCCCTCCACTTT

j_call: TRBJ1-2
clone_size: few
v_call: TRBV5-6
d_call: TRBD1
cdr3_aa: CASSLKGGQAYGYTF
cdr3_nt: TGTGCCAGCAGCTTGAAAGGGGGACAGGCCTATGGCTACACCTTC

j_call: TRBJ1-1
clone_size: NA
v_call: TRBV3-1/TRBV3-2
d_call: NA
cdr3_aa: CASSPDRRATEAFF
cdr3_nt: TGTGCCAGCAGCCCCGACCGGCGGGCCACTGAAGCTTTCTTT

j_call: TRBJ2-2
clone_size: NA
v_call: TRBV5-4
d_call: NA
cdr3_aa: CASSTQGHWNTGELFF
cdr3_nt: TGTGCCAGCAGCACCCAGGGACACTGGAACACCGGGGAGCTGTTTTTT

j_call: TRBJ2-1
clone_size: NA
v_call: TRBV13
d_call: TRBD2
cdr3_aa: CASSKLAGVYNEQFF
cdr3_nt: TGTGCCAGCAGCAAACTAGCGGGGGTGTACAATGAGCAGTTCTTC

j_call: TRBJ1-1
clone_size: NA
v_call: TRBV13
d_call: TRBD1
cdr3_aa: CASSIRDRAEAFF
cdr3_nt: TGTGCCAGCAGCATCCGAGACAGGGCTGAAGCTTTCTTT

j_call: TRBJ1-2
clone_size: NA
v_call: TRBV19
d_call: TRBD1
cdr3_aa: CASSDPQGASSDYGYTF
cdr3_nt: TGTGCCAGTAGTGATCCCCAGGGGGCTTCTTCAGACTATGGCTACACCTTC

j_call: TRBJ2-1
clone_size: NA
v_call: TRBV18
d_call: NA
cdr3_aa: CASSGTPSRGNEQFF
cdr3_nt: TGTGCCAGCTCGGGGACTCCGTCACGGGGCAATGAGCAGTTCTTC

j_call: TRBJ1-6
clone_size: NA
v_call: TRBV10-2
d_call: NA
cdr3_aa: CATLERNSPLHF
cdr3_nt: TGCGCCACCCTCGAGAGGAATTCACCCCTCCACTTT

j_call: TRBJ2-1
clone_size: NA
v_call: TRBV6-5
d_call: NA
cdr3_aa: CASSSLAREQFF
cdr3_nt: TGTGCCAGCAGTTCACTAGCCAGAGAGCAGTTCTTC

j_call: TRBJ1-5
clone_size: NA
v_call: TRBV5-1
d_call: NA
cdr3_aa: CASSLGSGSNQPQHF
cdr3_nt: TGCGCCAGCAGCTTGGGGTCTGGGTCGAACCAGCCCCAGCATTTT

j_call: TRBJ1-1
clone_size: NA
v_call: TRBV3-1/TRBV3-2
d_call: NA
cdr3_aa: CASTDYSAEAFF
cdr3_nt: TGTGCCAGCACCGATTACAGCGCTGAAGCTTTCTTT

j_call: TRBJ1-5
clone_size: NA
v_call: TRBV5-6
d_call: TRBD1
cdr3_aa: CASRYGQGVNQPQHF
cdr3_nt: TGTGCCAGCAGATACGGACAGGGAGTCAATCAGCCCCAGCATTTT

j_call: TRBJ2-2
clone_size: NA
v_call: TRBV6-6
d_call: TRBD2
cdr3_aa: CASRTSGGAGELFF
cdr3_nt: TGTGCCAGCAGGACTAGCGGGGGAGCCGGGGAGCTGTTTTTT

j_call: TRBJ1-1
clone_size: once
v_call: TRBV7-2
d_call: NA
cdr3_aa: CASSYVLSNTEAFF
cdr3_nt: TGTGCCAGCAGCTACGTTTTATCGAACACTGAAGCTTTCTTT

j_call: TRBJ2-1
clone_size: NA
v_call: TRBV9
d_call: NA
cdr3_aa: CASTLEGSYNEQFF
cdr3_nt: TGTGCCAGCACCCTGGAAGGTTCCTACAATGAGCAGTTCTTC

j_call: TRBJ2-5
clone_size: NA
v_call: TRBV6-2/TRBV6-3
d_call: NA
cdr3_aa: CASSYSLRGERETQYF
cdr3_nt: TGTGCCAGCAGTTACTCGCTTCGCGGGGAACGAGAGACCCAGTACTTC

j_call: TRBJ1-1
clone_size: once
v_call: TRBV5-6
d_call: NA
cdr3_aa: CASSSFSTDNTEAFF
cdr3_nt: TGTGCCAGCAGTTCTTTTTCGACAGATAACACTGAAGCTTTCTTT

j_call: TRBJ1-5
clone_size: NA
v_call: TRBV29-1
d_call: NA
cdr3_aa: CSVTTMGGLNQPQHF
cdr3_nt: TGCAGCGTTACTACGATGGGGGGGTTAAATCAGCCCCAGCATTTT

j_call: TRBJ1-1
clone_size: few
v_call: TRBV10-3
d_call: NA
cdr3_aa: CAISEGTVNTEAFF
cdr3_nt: TGTGCCATCAGTGAAGGGACGGTGAACACTGAAGCTTTCTTT

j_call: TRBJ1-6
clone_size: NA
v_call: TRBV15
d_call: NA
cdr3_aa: CATSRVGGGNSPLHF
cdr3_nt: TGTGCCACCAGCAGAGTTGGGGGGGGCAATTCACCCCTCCACTTT

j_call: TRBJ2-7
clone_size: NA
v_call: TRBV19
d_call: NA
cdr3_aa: CASSVSRGSPSYEQYF
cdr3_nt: TGTGCCAGTAGCGTGTCCAGGGGTTCACCCTCCTACGAGCAGTACTTC

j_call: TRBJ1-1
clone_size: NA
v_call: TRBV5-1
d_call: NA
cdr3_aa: CASSLFSGNTEAFF
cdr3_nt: TGCGCCAGCAGCTTGTTTTCGGGGAACACTGAAGCTTTCTTT

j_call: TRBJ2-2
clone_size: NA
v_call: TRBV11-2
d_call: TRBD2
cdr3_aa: CASSSRGLAGGPDTGELFF
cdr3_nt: TGTGCCAGCAGCTCCCGAGGACTAGCGGGGGGGCCGGACACCGGGGAGCTGTTTTTT

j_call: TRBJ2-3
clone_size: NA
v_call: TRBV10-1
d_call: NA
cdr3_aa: CASSGTGGPDTQYF
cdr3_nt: TGCGCCAGCAGTGGAACAGGAGGCCCAGATACGCAGTATTTT

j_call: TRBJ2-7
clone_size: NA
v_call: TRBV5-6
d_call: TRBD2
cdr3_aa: CASSLEWKREDEQYF
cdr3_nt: TGTGCCAGCAGCTTGGAGTGGAAACGGGAGGACGAGCAGTACTTC

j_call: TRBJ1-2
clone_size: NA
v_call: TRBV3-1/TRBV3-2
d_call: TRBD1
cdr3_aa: CASSQGQAGYGYTF
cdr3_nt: TGTGCCAGCAGCCAGGGACAGGCTGGGTATGGCTACACCTTC

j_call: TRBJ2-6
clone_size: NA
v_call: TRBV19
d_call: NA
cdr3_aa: CASSHRTSSANVLTF
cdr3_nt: TGTGCCAGTAGTCACAGGACCTCTAGTGCCAACGTCCTGACTTTC

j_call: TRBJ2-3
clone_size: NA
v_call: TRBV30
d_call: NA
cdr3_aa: CAWDSSTDTQYF
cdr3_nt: TGTGCCTGGGATTCTAGCACAGATACGCAGTATTTT

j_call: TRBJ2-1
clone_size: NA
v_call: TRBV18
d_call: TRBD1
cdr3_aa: CASSSPGQGNNEQFF
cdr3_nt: TGTGCCAGCTCATCCCCGGGACAGGGGAACAATGAGCAGTTCTTC

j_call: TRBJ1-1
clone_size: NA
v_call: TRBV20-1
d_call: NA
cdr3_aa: CSPMVDTEAFF
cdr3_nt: TGCAGCCCAATGGTAGACACTGAAGCTTTCTTT

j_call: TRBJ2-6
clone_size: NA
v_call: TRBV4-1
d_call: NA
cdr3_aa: CASSRSGTPSSGANVLTF
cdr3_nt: TGCGCCAGCAGCCGATCCGGGACTCCTAGCTCTGGGGCCAACGTCCTGACTTTC

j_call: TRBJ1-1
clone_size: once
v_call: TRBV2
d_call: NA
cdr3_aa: CASRRGPNTEAFF
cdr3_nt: TGTGCCAGCAGACGGGGCCCGAACACTGAAGCTTTCTTT

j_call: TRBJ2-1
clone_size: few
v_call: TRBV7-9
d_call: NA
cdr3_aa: CASSLVGFNEQFF
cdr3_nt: TGTGCCAGCAGCTTAGTTGGTTTCAATGAGCAGTTCTTC

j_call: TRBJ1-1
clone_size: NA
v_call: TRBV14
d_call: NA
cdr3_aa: CASSQVSGWNTEAFF
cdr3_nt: TGTGCCAGCAGCCAAGTGTCGGGATGGAACACTGAAGCTTTCTTT

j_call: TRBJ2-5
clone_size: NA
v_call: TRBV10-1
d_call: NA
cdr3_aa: CASSEGTANQETQYF
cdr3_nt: TGCGCCAGCAGTGAAGGGACGGCGAACCAAGAGACCCAGTACTTC

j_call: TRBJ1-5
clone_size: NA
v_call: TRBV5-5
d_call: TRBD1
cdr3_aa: CASSGDRVNQPQHF
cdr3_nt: TGTGCCAGCAGCGGCGACAGGGTCAATCAGCCCCAGCATTTT

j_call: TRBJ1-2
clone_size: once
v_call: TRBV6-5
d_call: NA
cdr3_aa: CASSSALTLGGYTF
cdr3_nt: TGTGCCAGCAGTTCCGCCCTGACCCTGGGTGGCTACACCTTC

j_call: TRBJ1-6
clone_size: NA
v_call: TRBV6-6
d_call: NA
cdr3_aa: CASSPVADSPLHF
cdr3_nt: TGTGCCAGCAGCCCGGTCGCGGATTCACCCCTCCACTTT

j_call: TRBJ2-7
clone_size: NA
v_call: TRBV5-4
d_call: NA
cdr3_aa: CASSRAGTAPEQYF
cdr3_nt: TGTGCCAGCAGCCGCGCTGGGACCGCTCCCGAGCAGTACTTC

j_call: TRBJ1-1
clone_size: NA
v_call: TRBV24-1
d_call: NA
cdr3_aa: CATSDSGPGAHLKLSF
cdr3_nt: NA

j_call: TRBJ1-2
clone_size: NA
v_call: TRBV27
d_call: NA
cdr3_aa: CASSLQGIYGYTF
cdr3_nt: TGTGCCAGCAGTTTACAGGGGATCTATGGCTACACCTTC

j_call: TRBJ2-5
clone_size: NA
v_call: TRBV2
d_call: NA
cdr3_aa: CASSAIEPETQYF
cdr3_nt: TGTGCCAGCAGCGCGATTGAGCCAGAGACCCAGTACTTC

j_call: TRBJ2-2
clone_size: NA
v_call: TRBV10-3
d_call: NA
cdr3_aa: CAISPKEAGATNTGELFF
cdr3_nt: TGTGCCATCAGCCCCAAGGAGGCGGGGGCGACGAACACCGGGGAGCTGTTTTTT

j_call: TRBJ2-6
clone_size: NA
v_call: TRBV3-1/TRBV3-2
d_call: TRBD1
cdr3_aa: CASSPGTGGGGANVLTF
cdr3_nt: TGTGCCAGCAGTCCCGGGACAGGGGGCGGTGGGGCCAACGTCCTGACTTTC

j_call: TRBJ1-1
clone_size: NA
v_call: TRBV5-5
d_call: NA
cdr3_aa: CASSLNSLLNTEAFF
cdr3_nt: TGTGCCAGCAGCTTGAACAGCCTTTTGAACACTGAAGCTTTCTTT

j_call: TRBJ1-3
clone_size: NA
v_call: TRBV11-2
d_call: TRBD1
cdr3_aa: CASSLNWDRAGNTIYF
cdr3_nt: TGTGCCAGCAGCTTAAACTGGGACAGGGCTGGAAACACCATATATTTT

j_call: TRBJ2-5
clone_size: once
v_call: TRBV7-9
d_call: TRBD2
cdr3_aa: CASSSPSSGGAQTQYF
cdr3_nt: TGTGCCAGCAGCTCCCCCTCTAGCGGGGGGGCCCAGACCCAGTACTTC

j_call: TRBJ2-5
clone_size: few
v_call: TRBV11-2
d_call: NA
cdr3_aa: CASRTGETQYF
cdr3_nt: TGTGCCAGCAGGACGGGAGAGACCCAGTACTTC

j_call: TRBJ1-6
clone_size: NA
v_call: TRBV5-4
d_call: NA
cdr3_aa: CASSLRTGSNSPLHF
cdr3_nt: TGTGCCAGCAGCCTGCGCACAGGGTCGAATTCACCCCTCCACTTT